Sequencing of this TCR beta chain was carried out in a study of vaccination and CD4 T cells after COVID-19. Study at large: In the control cultures, a CEFX pool, an HIV-1 Nef pool, or no peptide was supplied.

By sample share, this clonotype is medium-sized. Its antigen is unidentified. Points from the study as a whole: Relatively few convalescent patients and no early post-infection timepoints were analyzed.

Treatment meaning: approximately 10-day PBMC culture with coronavirus spike peptide pools or control peptides (ViraFEST assay). Ahead of the COVID-19 pandemic (2011-2018), the CD4+ T cells of the unexposed donor were collected. Half-medium replacement with fresh IL-2 medium took place on days 3 and 7. CDR1 and CDR2 from the germline V gene are MNHNS and SASEGT. With V trimmed by 2 bases and J by 4 bases, 1 base remained unmatched. The CDR3 runs to 14 residues. The Oncomine TCR Beta short-read assay was applied to DNA of cultured CD4+ T cells. Genomic DNA was isolated from CD4+ T cells that had been cultured. TCRdb re-called the PCR reads through MiXCR, storing one row per CDR3 protein. The sample has over 5,000 distinct CDR3 sequences, less than 35% seen once; the top ten hold less than 20%.

The TCR was taken from a human donor in good health. The chain links TRBV6-1 to TRBJ1-1, with 10 bases fitting TRBD1. Sequenced input: CD4+ T cells from blood, cultured in vitro. CDR3 protein: CASSERTGGTEAFF. The CDR3 region has the DNA TGTGCCAGCAGTGAAAGGACAGGGGGCACTGAAGCTTTCTTT.